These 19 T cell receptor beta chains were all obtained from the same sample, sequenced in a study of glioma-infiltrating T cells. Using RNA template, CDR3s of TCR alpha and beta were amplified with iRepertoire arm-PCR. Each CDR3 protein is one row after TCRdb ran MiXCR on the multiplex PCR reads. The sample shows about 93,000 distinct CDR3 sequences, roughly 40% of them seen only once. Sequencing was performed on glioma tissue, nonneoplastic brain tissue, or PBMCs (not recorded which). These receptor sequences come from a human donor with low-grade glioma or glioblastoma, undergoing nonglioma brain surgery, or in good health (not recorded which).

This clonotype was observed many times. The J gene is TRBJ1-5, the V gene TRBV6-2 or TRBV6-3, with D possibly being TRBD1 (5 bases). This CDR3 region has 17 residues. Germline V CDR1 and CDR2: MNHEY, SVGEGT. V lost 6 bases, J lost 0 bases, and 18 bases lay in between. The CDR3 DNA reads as TGTGCCAGCAGCTCCCGATGGGGCCGCGGTAGCAATCAGCCCCAGCATTTT. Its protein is CASSSRWGRGSNQPQHF.

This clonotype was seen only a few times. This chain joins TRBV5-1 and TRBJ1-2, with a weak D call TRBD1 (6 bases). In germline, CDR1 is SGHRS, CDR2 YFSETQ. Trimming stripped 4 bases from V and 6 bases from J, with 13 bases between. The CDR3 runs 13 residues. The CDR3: CASSLQGKDGYTF. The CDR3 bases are TGCGCCAGCAGCCTACAGGGAAAAGATGGCTACACCTTC. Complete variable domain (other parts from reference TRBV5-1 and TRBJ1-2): KAGVTQTPRYLIKTRGQQVTLSCSPISGHRSVSWYQQTPGQGLQFLFEYFSETQRNKGNFPGRFSGRQFSNSRSEMNVSTLELGDSALYLCASSLQGKDGYTFGSGTRLTVV.

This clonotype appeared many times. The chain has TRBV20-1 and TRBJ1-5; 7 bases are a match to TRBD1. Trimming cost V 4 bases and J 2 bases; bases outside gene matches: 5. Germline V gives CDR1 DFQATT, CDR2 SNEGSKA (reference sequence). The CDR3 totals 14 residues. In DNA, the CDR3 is TGCAGTGCTACGGCGGGACAGCGCAATCAGCCCCAGCATTTT. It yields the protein CSATAGQRNQPQHF.

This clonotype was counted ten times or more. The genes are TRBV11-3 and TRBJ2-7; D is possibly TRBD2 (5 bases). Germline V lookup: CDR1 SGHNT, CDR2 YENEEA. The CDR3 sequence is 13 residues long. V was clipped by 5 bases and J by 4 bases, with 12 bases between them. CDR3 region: CASSREVDYEQYF. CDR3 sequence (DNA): TGTGCCAGCAGCCGGGAAGTCGATTACGAGCAGTACTTC.

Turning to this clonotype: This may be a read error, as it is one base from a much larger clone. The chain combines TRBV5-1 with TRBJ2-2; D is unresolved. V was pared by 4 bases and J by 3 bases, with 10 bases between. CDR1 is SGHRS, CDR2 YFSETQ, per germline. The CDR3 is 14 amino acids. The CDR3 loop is CASSHRSDTGELFF. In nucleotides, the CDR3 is TGCGCCAGCAGCCATAGATCGGACACCGGGGAGCTGTTTTTT.

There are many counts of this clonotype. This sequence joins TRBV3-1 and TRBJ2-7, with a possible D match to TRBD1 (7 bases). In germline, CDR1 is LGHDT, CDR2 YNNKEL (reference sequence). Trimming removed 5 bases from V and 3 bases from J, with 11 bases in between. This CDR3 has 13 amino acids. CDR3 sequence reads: CASSSGGFYEQYF. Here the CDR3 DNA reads TGTGCCAGCAGCTCAGGGGGGTTCTACGAGCAGTACTTC.

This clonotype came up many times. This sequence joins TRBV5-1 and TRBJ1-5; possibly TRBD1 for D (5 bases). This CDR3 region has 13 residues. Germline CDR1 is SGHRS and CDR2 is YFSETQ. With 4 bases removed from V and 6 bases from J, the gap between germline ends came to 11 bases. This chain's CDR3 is CASSPLGGQPQHF. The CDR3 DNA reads TGCGCCAGCAGCCCGCTTGGGGGTCAGCCCCAGCATTTT.

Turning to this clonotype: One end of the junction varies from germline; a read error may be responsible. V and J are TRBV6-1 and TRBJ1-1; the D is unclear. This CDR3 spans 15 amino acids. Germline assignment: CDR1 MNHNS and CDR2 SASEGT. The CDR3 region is CASSDNDPSDTEAFF. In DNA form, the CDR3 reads TGTGCCAGCAGTGATAATGATCCTTCAGACACTGAAGCCTTCTTT.

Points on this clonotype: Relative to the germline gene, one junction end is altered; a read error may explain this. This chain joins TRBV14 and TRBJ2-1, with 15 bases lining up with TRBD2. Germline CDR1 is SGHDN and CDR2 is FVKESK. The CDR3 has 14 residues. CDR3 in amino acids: CASRRTSGRGELFF. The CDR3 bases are TGTGCCAGCAGACGGACTAGCGGGAGGGGTGAGCTGTTCTTC.

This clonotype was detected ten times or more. This CDR3 is CASSPQVFTEAFF. The CDR3 region has the DNA TGTGCCAGCAGTCCTCAGGTGTTCACTGAAGCTTTCTTT. V and J are TRBV7-2 and TRBJ1-1, with D unclear. There are 13 residues in the CDR3. Germline V gene data show CDR1 as SGHTA and CDR2 as FQGNSA. V was cut by 6 bases and J by 4 bases, with 12 bases left in between.

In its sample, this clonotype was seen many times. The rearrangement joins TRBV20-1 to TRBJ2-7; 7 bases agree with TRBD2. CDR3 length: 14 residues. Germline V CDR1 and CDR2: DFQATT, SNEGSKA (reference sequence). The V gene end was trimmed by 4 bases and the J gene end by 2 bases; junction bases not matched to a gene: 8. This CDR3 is CSATIFAGAYEQYF. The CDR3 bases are TGCAGTGCTACCATATTTGCGGGGGCCTACGAGCAGTACTTC.

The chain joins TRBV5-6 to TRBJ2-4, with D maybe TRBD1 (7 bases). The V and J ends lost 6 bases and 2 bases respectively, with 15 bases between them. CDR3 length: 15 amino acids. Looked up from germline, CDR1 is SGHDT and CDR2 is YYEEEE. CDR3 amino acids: CASTTQGGSKNIQYF. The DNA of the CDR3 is TGTGCCAGCACCACCCAGGGGGGATCCAAAAACATTCAGTACTTC.

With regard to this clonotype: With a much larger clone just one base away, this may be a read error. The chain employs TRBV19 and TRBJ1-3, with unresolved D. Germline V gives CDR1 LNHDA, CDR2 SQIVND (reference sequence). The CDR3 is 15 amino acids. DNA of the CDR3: TGTGCCAGTAGTATAAAGGTCGACTCTGGAAACACCTTATATTTT. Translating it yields CASSIKVDSGNTLYF.

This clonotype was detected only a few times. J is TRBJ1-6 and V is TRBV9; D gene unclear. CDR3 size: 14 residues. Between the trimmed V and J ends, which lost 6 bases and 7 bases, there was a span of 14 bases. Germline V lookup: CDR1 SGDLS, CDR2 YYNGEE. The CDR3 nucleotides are TGTGCCAGCACCCCCGACTTGGAGAATTCACCCCTCCACTTT. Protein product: CASTPDLENSPLHF.

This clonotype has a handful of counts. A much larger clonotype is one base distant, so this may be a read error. CDR3 coding DNA: TGTGCCACCGCGGACAGGGCGTCCTACAATGAGCAGTTCTTC. Translated, it gives CATADRASYNEQFF. The chain links TRBV10-3 to TRBJ2-1; 8 bases match TRBD1. The V segment lost 10 bases and the J segment 1 base; nucleotides outside the gene matches: 6. The CDR3 runs to 14 residues. CDR1 is ENHRY and CDR2 is SYGVKD in the germline V gene.

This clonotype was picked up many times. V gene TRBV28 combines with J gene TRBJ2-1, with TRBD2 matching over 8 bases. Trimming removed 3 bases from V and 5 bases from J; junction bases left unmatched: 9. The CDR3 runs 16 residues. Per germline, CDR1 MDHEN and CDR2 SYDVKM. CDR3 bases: TGTGCCAGCAGTTTGGCGGGAGCGGGGGTGCACAATGAGCAGTTCTTC. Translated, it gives CASSLAGAGVHNEQFF.

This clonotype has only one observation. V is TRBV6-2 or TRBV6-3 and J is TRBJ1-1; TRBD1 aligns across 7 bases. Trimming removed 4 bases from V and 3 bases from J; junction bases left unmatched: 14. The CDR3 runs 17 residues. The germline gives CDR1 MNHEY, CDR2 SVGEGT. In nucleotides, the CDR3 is TGTGCCAGCAGTTTCGCTAGCGGGGGGACAGTCGACACTGAAGCTTTCTTT. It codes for CASSFASGGTVDTEAFF.

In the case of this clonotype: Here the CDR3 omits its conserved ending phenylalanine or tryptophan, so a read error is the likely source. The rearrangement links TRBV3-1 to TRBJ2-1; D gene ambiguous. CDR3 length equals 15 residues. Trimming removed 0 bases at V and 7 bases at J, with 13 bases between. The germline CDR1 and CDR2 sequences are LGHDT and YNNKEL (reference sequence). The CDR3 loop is CASSQEGAHPNEQFL. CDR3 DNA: TGTGCCAGCAGCCAAGAAGGAGCCCACCCGAATGAGCAGTTCCTC.

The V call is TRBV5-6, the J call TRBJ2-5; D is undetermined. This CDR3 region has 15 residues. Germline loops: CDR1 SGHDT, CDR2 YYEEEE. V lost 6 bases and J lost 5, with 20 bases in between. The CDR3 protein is CASNLGPRVYETQYF. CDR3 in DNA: TGTGCCAGCAATCTTGGGCCCAGAGTCTACGAGACCCAGTACTTC.